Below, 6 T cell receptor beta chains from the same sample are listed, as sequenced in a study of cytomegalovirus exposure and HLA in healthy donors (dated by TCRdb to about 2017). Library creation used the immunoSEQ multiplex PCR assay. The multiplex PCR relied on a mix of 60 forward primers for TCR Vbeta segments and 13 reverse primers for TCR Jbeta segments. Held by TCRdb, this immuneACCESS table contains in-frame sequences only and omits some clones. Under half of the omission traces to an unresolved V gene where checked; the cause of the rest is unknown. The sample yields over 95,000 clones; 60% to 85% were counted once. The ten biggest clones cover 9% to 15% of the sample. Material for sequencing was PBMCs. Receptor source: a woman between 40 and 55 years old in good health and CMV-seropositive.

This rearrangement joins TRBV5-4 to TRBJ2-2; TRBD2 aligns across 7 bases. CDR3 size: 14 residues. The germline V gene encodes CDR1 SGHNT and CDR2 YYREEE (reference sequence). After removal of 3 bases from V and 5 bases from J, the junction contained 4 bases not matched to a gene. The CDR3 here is CASSSLGGTGELFF. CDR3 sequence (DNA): TGTGCCAGCAGCTCCCTGGGGGGGACCGGGGAGCTGTTTTTT.

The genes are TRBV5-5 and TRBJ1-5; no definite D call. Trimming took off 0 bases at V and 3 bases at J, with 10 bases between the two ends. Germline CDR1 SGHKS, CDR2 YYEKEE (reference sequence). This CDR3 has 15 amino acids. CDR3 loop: CASSLGGLTNQPQHF. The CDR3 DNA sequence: TGTGCCAGCAGCTTGGGAGGACTGACCAATCAGCCCCAGCATTTT.

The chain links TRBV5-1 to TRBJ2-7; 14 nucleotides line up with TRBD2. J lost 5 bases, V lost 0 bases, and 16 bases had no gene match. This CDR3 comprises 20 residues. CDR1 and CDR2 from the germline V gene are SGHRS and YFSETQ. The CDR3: CASSLASGTSGGHPVDEQYF. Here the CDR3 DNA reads TGCGCCAGCAGCTTGGCCTCGGGGACTAGCGGGGGCCACCCTGTGGACGAGCAGTACTTC. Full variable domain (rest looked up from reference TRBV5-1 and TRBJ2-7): KAGVTQTPRYLIKTRGQQVTLSCSPISGHRSVSWYQQTPGQGLQFLFEYFSETQRNKGNFPGRFSGRQFSNSRSEMNVSTLELGDSALYLCASSLASGTSGGHPVDEQYFGPGTRLTVT.

As DNA, the CDR3 is TGTGCCAGCAGCTTAGGAGGCTATCAGTACAATGAGCAGTTCTTC. Protein product: CASSLGGYQYNEQFF. This sequence joins TRBV11-2 and TRBJ2-1; D uncertain. CDR1 is SGHAT, CDR2 FQNNGV, per germline. CDR3 length equals 15 residues. Trimming removed 1 base from V and 4 bases from J, with 11 bases in between.

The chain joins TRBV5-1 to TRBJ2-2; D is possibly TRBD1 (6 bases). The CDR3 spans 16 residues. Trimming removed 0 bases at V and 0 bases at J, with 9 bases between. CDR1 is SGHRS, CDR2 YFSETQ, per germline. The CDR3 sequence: CASSLGTVANTGELFF. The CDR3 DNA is TGCGCCAGCAGCTTGGGGACAGTAGCGAACACCGGGGAGCTGTTTTTT.

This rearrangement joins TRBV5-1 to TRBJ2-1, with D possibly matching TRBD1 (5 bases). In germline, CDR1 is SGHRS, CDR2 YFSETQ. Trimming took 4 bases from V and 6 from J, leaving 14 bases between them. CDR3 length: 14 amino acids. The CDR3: CASSLGVIPNEQFF. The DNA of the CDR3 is TGCGCCAGCAGCCTAGGGGTTATTCCCAATGAGCAGTTCTTC.